This passage covers 17 T cell receptor beta chains from one sample sequenced in a study of blood T cells in healthy people across ages. A second PCR, run for about 6 to 12 cycles, used a sample-barcoded 5' primer plus a J-beta primer mix. TCRdb fed the 5' RACE reads into MiXCR, producing one record per CDR3 protein. The data show 870,000 or so distinct CDR3 sequences, 25% to 35% seen once. Material: blood. The source is a woman older than 75 in good health.

Concerning this clonotype: This may be a read error, as it is one base from a much larger clone. The V call is TRBV7-2, the J call TRBJ2-7, with D maybe TRBD2 (6 bases). Germline assignment: CDR1 SGHTA and CDR2 FQGNSA. This CDR3 comprises 15 residues. CDR3 region: CVSSSRGTAWDEQYF. Here the CDR3 DNA reads TGTGTCAGCAGCTCGCGCGGGACGGCTTGGGACGAGCAGTACTTC.

The J gene is TRBJ2-1, the V gene TRBV5-5; 13 positions agree with TRBD2. With V trimmed by 4 bases and J by 2 bases, 9 bases remained unmatched. This CDR3 has 18 amino acids. Per the germline V gene, CDR1 is SGHKS and CDR2 is YYEKEE (reference sequence). The CDR3 sequence is CASSPSETSGRTYNEQFF. CDR3 nucleotides: TGTGCCAGCAGCCCGAGTGAGACTAGCGGGAGGACCTACAATGAGCAGTTCTTC.

This clonotype was seen at least ten times. The rearrangement links TRBV12-3 or TRBV12-4 to TRBJ1-6; D not certain. V lost 6 bases, J lost 0 bases, and 18 bases lay in between. The CDR3 loop spans 18 amino acids. The CDR3 loop is CASSRGDNEYSYNSPLHF. The CDR3 region has the DNA TGTGCCAGCAGCCGCGGAGACAATGAATACTCCTATAATTCACCCCTCCACTTT.

This clonotype was seen ten or more times. V gene TRBV7-2 combines with J gene TRBJ2-1; D uncertain. The V end lost 0 bases, the J end lost 8 bases, and 5 bases lay between the germline ends. The CDR3 length is 12 residues. Germline V gene sequence: CDR1 SGHTA, CDR2 FQGNSA. CDR3 sequence reads: CASSLAGYEQFF. Here the CDR3 DNA reads TGTGCCAGCAGCTTAGCGGGGTATGAGCAGTTCTTC. The whole variable domain, filled in from reference TRBV7-2 and TRBJ2-1, reads GAGVSQSPSNKVTEKGKDVELRCDPISGHTALYWYRQSLGQGLEFLIYFQGNSAPDKSGLPSDRFSAERTGGSVSTLTIQRTQQEDSAVYLCASSLAGYEQFFGPGTRLTVL.

This clonotype was counted a few times. V and J are TRBV21-1 and TRBJ2-3. TRBV21-1 is reported as a pseudogene. The CDR3 runs to 17 residues. Here the CDR3 reads CASSKINVSQSTDTQYF. Here the CDR3 DNA reads TGTGCCAGCAGCAAGATTAACGTCTCGCAGAGCACAGATACGCAGTATTTT.

This clonotype occurred many times. The rearrangement joins TRBV10-3 to TRBJ2-3, with unresolved D. There are 14 residues in the CDR3. The V gene's germline CDR1 is ENHRY and CDR2 SYGVKD. Trimming shortened V by 0 bases and J by 4 bases, and 8 bases separated the two germline ends. This CDR3 is CAISESVSPDTQYF. DNA for the CDR3: TGTGCCATCAGTGAGTCGGTCTCTCCAGATACGCAGTATTTT.

The genes are TRBV7-2 and TRBJ1-2; no clear D. Germline CDR1 and CDR2: SGHTA and FQGNSA. The CDR3 length is 15 residues. V was clipped by 1 base and J by 2 bases, with 11 bases between them. As DNA, the CDR3 is TGTGCCAGCAGCTTAGTTACACAGTCCAACTATGGCTACACCTTC. It encodes CASSLVTQSNYGYTF.

This clonotype was detected only a few times. The J gene is TRBJ1-1, the V gene TRBV30; 10 bases align to TRBD1. The CDR3 covers 14 residues. With 2 bases clipped from V and 4 bases from J, the junction kept 4 bases outside the gene matches. Per the germline V gene, CDR1 is GTSNPN and CDR2 is SVGIG (reference sequence). CDR3 sequence: CAWSPGQGSTEAFF. CDR3 DNA: TGTGCCTGGAGTCCGGGACAGGGGAGCACTGAAGCTTTCTTT.

With respect to this clonotype: At one end, the junction sequence differs from germline, possibly due to a read error. V gene TRBV7-2 combines with J gene TRBJ2-1; 8 bases map to TRBD2. The CDR3 loop spans 17 amino acids. Germline values: CDR1 SGHTA, CDR2 FQGNSA. CDR3 region: CAGSVAAWLAGGNEQFF. CDR3 coding DNA: TGTGCCGGCAGCGTAGCCGCGTGGCTAGCGGGCGGGAATGAGCAGTTCTTC.

About this clonotype: A read error is possible here, since a much larger clone lies one base away. The chain recombines TRBV20-1 with TRBJ2-3; 8 bases are a match to TRBD2. J gave up 6 bases and V 0 bases, and 8 bases lay outside the gene matches. The CDR3 extends over 15 amino acids. Germline V gene sequence: CDR1 DFQATT, CDR2 SNEGSKA (reference sequence). For the CDR3, the DNA is TGCAGTGCTAGAGATCGGGGGGGCCGACGGGATACGCAGTATTTT. It codes for CSARDRGGRRDTQYF.

This clonotype occurred a few times. A read error may explain this, as a much larger clone is one base away. The chain joins TRBV20-1 to TRBJ2-1; TRBD1 might be the D (5 bases). Germline CDR1 reads DFQATT; CDR2 reads SNEGSKA (reference sequence). The CDR3 spans 14 residues. Here the CDR3 reads CSARWQGRYSEQFF. The CDR3 coding sequence is TGCAGTGCTAGATGGCAGGGTCGGTACAGTGAGCAGTTCTTC.

This clonotype was detected a few times. The rearrangement uses TRBV5-6 and TRBJ2-2; 7 positions agree with TRBD1. The CDR3 loop spans 15 amino acids. The germline CDR1 and CDR2 sequences are SGHDT and YYEEEE. V was clipped by 5 bases and J by 1 base; unmatched bases: 5. CDR3: CASRIGQVNTGELFF. CDR3 in DNA: TGTGCCAGCAGGATTGGACAGGTGAACACCGGGGAGCTGTTTTTT. Variable domain in full (rest from reference TRBV5-6 and TRBJ2-2): DAGVTQSPTHLIKTRGQQVTLRCSPKSGHDTVSWYQQALGQGPQFIFQYYEEEERQRGNFPDRFSGHQFPNYSSELNVNALLLGDSALYLCASRIGQVNTGELFFGEGSRLTVL.

This clonotype occurred a few times. The V gene is TRBV20-1, the J gene TRBJ1-1, with D unclear. This CDR3 has 11 amino acids. CDR1 and CDR2 from the germline V gene are DFQATT and SNEGSKA (reference sequence). The ends were cut back, 2 bases at V and 7 bases at J, with 8 bases in the middle. The CDR3 nucleotides read TGCAGTGCTAGACCGGGAGATGAAGCTTTCTTT. Translating it yields CSARPGDEAFF.

This clonotype was found once. The chain combines TRBV18 with TRBJ2-1; D not certain. This CDR3 is 18 amino acids long. Per the germline V gene, CDR1 is KGHSH and CDR2 is LQKENI. Trimming removed 0 bases from V and 9 bases from J, with 24 bases in between. The CDR3 sequence: CASSPPTIGLFQSSEQFF. The CDR3 region has the DNA TGTGCCAGCTCACCACCAACCATAGGGCTGTTCCAATCAAGTGAGCAGTTCTTC.

This clonotype appeared many times. J is TRBJ2-3 and V is TRBV10-3; the D is unclear. The CDR3 has 14 amino acids. CDR1 is ENHRY and CDR2 is SYGVKD in the germline V gene. V was pared by 4 bases and J by 0 bases, with 8 bases between. CDR3 sequence reads: CAISGQGSTDTQYF. The DNA of the CDR3 is TGTGCCATCAGTGGGCAAGGAAGCACAGATACGCAGTATTTT.

In this sample, this clonotype turned up a few times. The V gene is TRBV7-9, the J gene TRBJ1-5; TRBD1 might be the D (6 bases). V shed 5 bases and J shed 3 bases, with 11 bases lying between them. The germline CDR1 and CDR2 sequences are SEHNR and FQNEAQ (reference sequence). CDR3 length equals 14 residues. CDR3 in amino acids: CASSEDSLNQPQHF. CDR3 coding DNA: TGTGCCAGCAGCGAGGACAGCCTCAATCAGCCCCAGCATTTT.

This clonotype was detected many times. The chain employs TRBV3-1 and TRBJ2-1; 7 nucleotides agree with TRBD2. CDR3 length equals 11 residues. The germline V gene encodes CDR1 LGHDT and CDR2 YNNKEL (reference sequence). Trimming removed 1 base from V and 15 bases from J; junction bases left unmatched: 3. DNA of the CDR3: TGTGCCAGCAGCCAAGTCGGGGGGTGGTTCTTC. Its protein product is CASSQVGGWFF.